This T cell receptor (beta chain) is from a study of cytomegalovirus exposure and HLA in healthy donors. Overall study findings and caveats: A list of roughly 160 TCR beta chains associated with cytomegalovirus was given. Highly shared sequence variants in one cluster were likely a sequencing artifact. Most TCR beta V segments were productive about 87% or about 30% of the time in an earlier analysis. Presence/absence comparisons presumed near-even sequencing depth among donors.

PCR amplification relied on 60 Vbeta primers (plus 13 Jbeta primers). Sequenced by immunoSEQ multiplex PCR; TCRdb stores in-frame clones only, minus some. Of around 130,000 clones in the sample, roughly four fifths were seen once. The V and J ends lost 2 bases and 1 base respectively, with 12 bases between them. The germline gives CDR1 GTSNPN, CDR2 SVGIG (reference sequence). There are 15 residues in the CDR3. Note on this clone: Its specificity is unknown.

The specimen sequenced was PBMCs. The TCR originated in a girl aged 2 to 10 in good health and CMV-seronegative. The V call is TRBV30, the J call TRBJ1-5; perhaps TRBD1 as D (5 bases). The CDR3, as DNA: TGTGCCTGGAGTCTAGGGGTCCGGAGCAATCAGCCCCAGCATTTT. Translation: CAWSLGVRSNQPQHF. Looking up the rest from reference TRBV30 and TRBJ1-5 gives the full variable domain: SQTIHQWPATLVQPVGSPLSLECTVEGTSNPNLYWYRQAAGRGLQLLFYSVGIGQISSEVPQNLSASRPQDRQFILSSKKLLLSDSGFYLCAWSLGVRSNQPQHFGDGTRLSIL.